These T cell receptor beta chains were read from a single sample in a study of cytomegalovirus exposure and HLA in healthy donors. This table comes from immunoSEQ multiplex PCR, and its TCRdb copy is limited to in-frame clones, with some not included. The sample has about 120,000 clones; less than 85% are singletons. Material: PBMCs. These receptors all come from a man aged 25-40 years in good health and CMV-seropositive. The conserved cysteine and the conserved F or W are not part of the CDR3 here.

>TRBV4-2|TRBJ1-5
ASSLGAQGSNQPQH
>TRBV7-9|TRBJ1-5
ASSLGGGTQPQH
>TRBV27|TRBJ1-6
ASRDSYSPLH
>TRBV28|TRBJ1-1
ASRRPANTEAF
>TRBV28|TRBJ2-7
ASSLVRTGRGEQY
>TRBV7-8|TRBJ1-1
ASSLAWETEAF
>TRBV10-2|TRBJ2-1
ASSESNRGLYEQF
>TRBV28|TRBJ1-2
ASSPTGRGYT
>TRBV30|TRBJ2-7
AWTSVTSYEQY
>TRBV25-1|TRBJ2-7
ASSEASGGAYEQY
>TRBV15|TRBJ2-7
ATSRASGGASYEQY
>TRBV27|TRBJ2-7
ASSWNQGAEAPAEQY
>TRBV5-6|TRBJ2-7
ASSLPFGTGGEQY
>TRBV10-3|TRBJ2-5
AISSRAGGQETQY
>TRBV18|TRBJ2-3
ASSQGGGRPLPTDTQY
>TRBV29-1|TRBJ1-2
SVPREELGYGYT
>TRBV7-9|TRBJ2-7
ASSLATGTYEQY
>TRBV11-2|TRBJ2-7
ASSRGESSYEQY
>TRBV29-1|TRBJ1-1
SVEGSNPGNTEAF
>TRBV6-6|TRBJ1-5
ASSKGGKDQPQH
>TRBV6-5|TRBJ2-5
ASSRLAGVGETQY
>TRBV6-5|TRBJ1-2
ASSSTGYGYT
>TRBV30|TRBJ1-5
AWSVRGASGQPQH
>TRBV11-2|TRBJ2-4
ASSPSDRVNSQY
>TRBV5-1|TRBJ1-2
ASSLANRGSYT
>TRBV7-3|TRBJ1-1
ASSLTGDRGTEAF
>TRBV7-3|TRBJ2-3
ASSPSGGVDTQY
>TRBV9|TRBJ2-3
ASSHRGGGTDTQY
>TRBV6-1|TRBJ1-4
ASSRQVGREKLF
>TRBV6-5|TRBJ2-7
ASSQGPAQEQY
>TRBV25-1|TRBJ2-3
ASSNPTGIPDTQY
>TRBV14|TRBJ2-7
ASSQGQSGEGFVYEQY
>TRBV2|TRBJ2-7
ASSSSSYEQY
>TRBV7-6|TRBJ1-4
ASRPGQGVEKLF
>TRBV11-2|TRBJ2-5
ASSLGGTSGWQETQY
>TRBV30|TRBJ2-3
AWSAGGGGADTQY
>TRBV16|TRBJ1-5
ASSQPPSGGQPQH
>TRBV7-2|TRBJ2-7
ASSLSGGPYEQY
>TRBV6-4|TRBJ2-5
ASSRDPGTGGETQY
>TRBV5-5|TRBJ2-2
ASSLKGGDYTGELF
>TRBV19|TRBJ2-7
ASSTGQGYEQY
>TRBV4-1|TRBJ1-1
ASSQVVQGPEAF
>TRBV7-9|TRBJ2-3
ASSLASGGLTTDTQY
>TRBV19|TRBJ1-2
ASTSDRGFDGYT
>TRBV11-3|-
ASRTIEQY
>TRBV28|TRBJ2-7
ASSLAVSYEQY
>TRBV4-1|TRBJ2-2
ASSQDPRPSTGELF
>TRBV29-1|TRBJ2-7
SVVGDEQY
>TRBV6-1|TRBJ2-7
ASSVLYEQY
>TRBV18|TRBJ2-5
ASSPGPVQETQY
>TRBV6-5|TRBJ1-1
ASRPGQGNTEAF
>TRBV27|TRBJ2-1
ASSFRVLGEQF
>TRBV13|TRBJ1-1
ASSSRGMNTEAF
>TRBV7-9|TRBJ1-5
ASSLSGGSNQPQH
>TRBV5-1|TRBJ2-1
ASSLNTGGPNEQF
>TRBV7-8|TRBJ1-1
ASKKPNTEAF
>TRBV7-6|TRBJ2-2
ASSLEANTGELF
>TRBV10-2|TRBJ1-1
ASSDWGQSEAF
>TRBV7-2|TRBJ1-4
ASSRQGQGEKLF